What follows are 25 T cell receptor beta chains derived from one specimen sequenced in a study of response to subunit inactivated influenza vaccine (dated by TCRdb to between 2018 and 2020). The library was prepared using RT-PCR. The reads were generated on an Illumina HiSeq 2500. TCRdb cleaned the public reads at Q25 with fastp, built clones with MiXCR and kept in-frame beta chains. Merged by CDR3 protein, the rows form single entries marked with the most common genes and DNA. For this sample there are 550,000 to 600,000 distinct CDR3 sequences; 12% appear just once. Roughly 10% of the sample comes from the top ten. Sequenced here: PBMCs from blood, sampled on the day of vaccination. Source of these receptors: a middle-aged man who received an inactivated influenza vaccine. Donor details come from another sample of the same person, matched by shared clones.

The chain has TRBV7-2 and TRBJ2-5; D assignment may be TRBD1 or TRBD2 (5 bases each). The CDR3 is made up of 15 amino acids. The V end lost 3 bases, the J end lost 5 bases, and 16 bases lay between the germline ends. CDR1 and CDR2 (germline): SGHTA, FQGNSA. CDR3 region: CASSFRDGGWETQYF. CDR3 coding DNA: TGTGCCAGCAGCTTCCGGGACGGAGGCTGGGAGACCCAGTACTTC.

The genes are TRBV12-3 or TRBV12-4 and TRBJ1-1; TRBD1 is a possible D gene (6 bases). The length of the CDR3 is 15 residues. Trimming took off 5 bases at V and 6 bases at J, with 19 bases between the two ends. CDR3: CASSPDLVGGAEAFF. In nucleotides, the CDR3 is TGTGCCAGCAGTCCGGACCTAGTTGGGGGCGCTGAAGCTTTCTTT.

In this sample, this clonotype turned up a few times. The chain combines TRBV6-5 with TRBJ2-7; TRBD1 might be the D (6 bases). V dropped 5 bases and J dropped 7 bases, with 12 bases sitting between them. The V gene's germline CDR1 is MNHEY and CDR2 SVGAGI. This CDR3 contains 12 residues. The CDR3 DNA reads TGTGCCAGCAGTCAGGGGTTCGGGGAGCAGTACTTC. Encoded protein: CASSQGFGEQYF.

CDR3 loop: CASSLKLTRPFQETQYF. Written as DNA, the CDR3 is TGTGCCAGCAGCCTAAAATTGACCCGGCCGTTCCAAGAGACCCAGTACTTC. V is TRBV4-2 and J is TRBJ2-5; D is ambiguous. The CDR3 length is 17 residues. From germline, CDR1 is LGHNA and CDR2 YNFKEQ. V dropped 4 bases and J dropped 1 base, with 19 bases sitting between them.

The chain is built from TRBV7-2 and TRBJ2-7; tentative D call: TRBD1 (5 bases). The CDR3 runs 15 residues. Germline lookup yields CDR1 SGHTA and CDR2 FQGNSA. With 1 base removed from V and 7 bases from J, the gap between germline ends came to 17 bases. This chain's CDR3 is CASSLEGSRASEQYF. CDR3 DNA: TGTGCCAGCAGCTTAGAGGGATCCAGGGCCTCGGAGCAGTACTTC.

The chain couples TRBV7-9 to TRBJ1-2; D is ambiguous. Looked up from germline, CDR1 is SEHNR and CDR2 is FQNEAQ (reference sequence). The CDR3 extends over 14 amino acids. Trimming pared 5 bases from V and 5 bases from J, leaving 15 bases between. CDR3 amino acids: CASSRSPEGYGYTF. The CDR3 DNA follows: TGTGCCAGCAGCCGCAGCCCAGAGGGTTATGGCTACACCTTC.

In its sample, this clonotype was seen many times. The chain has TRBV12-3 or TRBV12-4 and TRBJ2-5; D may be TRBD2 (6 bases). V was pared by 4 bases and J by 10 bases, with 19 bases between. The CDR3 spans 14 residues. The CDR3 loop reads CASSSFVGSGVQYF. In nucleotides, the CDR3 is TGTGCCAGCAGTTCCTTTGTAGGGTCGGGAGTCCAGTACTTC.

The rearrangement uses TRBV12-3 or TRBV12-4 and TRBJ2-1, with D tentatively TRBD1 or TRBD2 (5 bases each). This CDR3 spans 14 amino acids. Trimming took 6 bases from V and 12 from J, leaving 21 bases between them. In DNA, the CDR3 is TGTGCCAGCAGGCCGGGGCTGATCAATTTAGGGCAGTTCTTC. Translating gives CASRPGLINLGQFF.

This clonotype was seen at least ten times. The rearrangement links TRBV4-2 to TRBJ1-2, with a possible D match to TRBD1 (6 bases). The V end was cut by 1 base, the J end by 3 bases, with 9 bases between. The CDR3 consists of 14 residues. Germline V gene data show CDR1 as LGHNA and CDR2 as YNFKEQ. Here the CDR3 DNA reads TGTGCCAGCAGCCAAGCCGGACAGCACTATGGCTACACCTTC. This translates into CASSQAGQHYGYTF.

This chain uses TRBV27 with TRBJ2-5; a possible D gene is TRBD1 (5 bases). Germline V gene sequence: CDR1 MNHEY, CDR2 SMNVEV (reference sequence). Trimming cost V 7 bases and J 1 base, with 13 bases left between them. The CDR3 has 14 amino acids. This CDR3 reads CASKQTVSQETQYF. Here the CDR3 DNA reads TGTGCCAGCAAACAGACAGTTTCCCAAGAGACCCAGTACTTC.

The J gene is TRBJ1-2, the V gene TRBV27, with unresolved D. There are 14 residues in the CDR3. V shed 5 bases and J shed 6 bases, with 16 bases lying between them. CDR1 is MNHEY, CDR2 SMNVEV, per germline (reference sequence). CDR3 sequence (DNA): TGTGCCAGCAGTACCACAAACGATCGTGATGGCTACACCTTC. It encodes CASSTTNDRDGYTF.

The chain is built from TRBV5-5 and TRBJ1-1, with D unresolved. The CDR3 runs to 14 residues. V lost 3 bases and J 4 bases, leaving 13 bases between the germline ends. Germline CDR1 and CDR2: SGHKS and YYEKEE (reference sequence). The CDR3 spells CASSSYGPGTEAFF. The CDR3 coding sequence is TGTGCCAGCAGCTCATACGGACCGGGCACTGAAGCTTTCTTT.

V usage is TRBV9 and J usage is TRBJ1-1; a weak D match, TRBD1 (5 bases). Trimming removed 0 bases at V and 1 base at J, with 7 bases between. Germline V gives CDR1 SGDLS, CDR2 YYNGEE. This CDR3 has 14 residues. The CDR3 DNA sequence: TGTGCCAGCAGCGTAGCGGGGGAGAACACTGAAGCTTTCTTT. Translating it yields CASSVAGENTEAFF.

This clonotype was seen repeatedly, ten times or more. The chain recombines TRBV5-1 with TRBJ2-2; 9 bases line up with TRBD1. This CDR3 contains 17 residues. Germline V gene lookup returns CDR1 SGHRS and CDR2 YFSETQ. The V segment lost 2 bases and the J segment 1 base; nucleotides outside the gene matches: 6. The DNA for the CDR3 is TGCGCCAGCAGCTTCCCCCGGGACAGGGAGAACACCGGGGAGCTGTTTTTT. It specifies CASSFPRDRENTGELFF.

This clonotype was observed many times. This chain joins TRBV11-2 and TRBJ1-1; no firm D call. The CDR3 runs to 12 residues. V was clipped by 6 bases and J by 2 bases, with 7 bases between them. Germline values: CDR1 SGHAT, CDR2 FQNNGV. DNA for the CDR3: TGTGCCAGCAGTTTTTCTAACACTGAAGCTTTCTTT. Protein: CASSFSNTEAFF. The variable domain in full, with the rest retrieved from reference TRBV11-2 and TRBJ1-1, is EAGVAQSPRYKIIEKRQSVAFWCNPISGHATLYWYQQILGQGPKLLIQFQNNGVVDDSQLPKDRFSAERLKGVDSTLKIQPAKLEDSAVYLCASSFSNTEAFFGQGTRLTVV.

The chain links TRBV9 to TRBJ2-3; 10 positions match TRBD2. V lost 1 base, J lost 4 bases, and 9 bases stayed unmatched. Germline CDR1 reads SGDLS; CDR2 reads YYNGEE. This CDR3 spans 17 amino acids. The DNA of the CDR3 is TGTGCCAGCAGCGTATCACCTAGCGGGAGATCGGCAGATACGCAGTATTTT. It specifies CASSVSPSGRSADTQYF.

Only a few counts were recorded for this clonotype. The genes are TRBV11-2 and TRBJ2-3; D ambiguous. CDR1 and CDR2 from the germline V gene are SGHAT and FQNNGV. The CDR3 runs to 16 residues. Trimming left V 3 bases short and J 0 bases short, with 13 bases between. The CDR3 loop is CASSLVPLSSTDTQYF. The CDR3 coding sequence is TGTGCCAGCAGCTTGGTTCCATTATCTAGCACAGATACGCAGTATTTT. Based on the CDR3 plus reference TRBV11-2 and TRBJ2-3, the full variable domain is EAGVAQSPRYKIIEKRQSVAFWCNPISGHATLYWYQQILGQGPKLLIQFQNNGVVDDSQLPKDRFSAERLKGVDSTLKIQPAKLEDSAVYLCASSLVPLSSTDTQYFGPGTRLTVL.

This clonotype was detected a few times. This chain links TRBV11-3 with TRBJ2-1, with unresolved D. Germline V gene lookup returns CDR1 SGHNT and CDR2 YENEEA. This CDR3 comprises 14 residues. The V gene lost 7 bases and the J gene lost 8 bases, with 18 bases spanning the gap. CDR3 residues: CASTKDPKTHEQFF. The CDR3 nucleotides are TGTGCCAGCACCAAGGACCCGAAAACCCATGAGCAGTTCTTC.

This clonotype appeared a few times. The genes are TRBV11-1 and TRBJ2-7; TRBD1 agrees at 8 bases. With V trimmed by 2 bases and J by 5 bases, 14 bases remained unmatched. Germline V lookup: CDR1 SGHAT, CDR2 FQDESV (reference sequence). The CDR3 loop spans 17 amino acids. The CDR3 reads CASSLPTWRQGIHEQYF. The CDR3 DNA is TGTGCCAGCAGCTTACCAACTTGGAGACAGGGGATCCACGAGCAGTACTTC. The full variable domain, its missing parts supplied by reference TRBV11-1 and TRBJ2-7, is EAEVAQSPRYKITEKSQAVAFWCDPISGHATLYWYRQILGQGPELLVQFQDESVVDDSQLPKDRFSAERLKGVDSTLKIQPAELGDSAMYLCASSLPTWRQGIHEQYFGPGTRLTVT.

This clonotype was detected ten times or more. The chain couples TRBV6-2 or TRBV6-3 to TRBJ1-5; unclear D gene. This CDR3 has 17 amino acids. Looked up from germline, CDR1 is MNHEY and CDR2 is SVGEGT. Trimming shortened V by 2 bases and J by 0 bases, and 14 bases separated the two germline ends. The CDR3 reads CASSYPKGRYSNQPQHF. The CDR3 DNA sequence: TGTGCCAGCAGTTACCCAAAAGGACGGTATAGCAATCAGCCCCAGCATTTT.

This clonotype has more than one count but fewer than ten. This chain joins TRBV27 and TRBJ2-7; 7 bases are shared with TRBD2. CDR1 and CDR2 from the germline V gene are MNHEY and SMNVEV (reference sequence). Trimming at V came to 3 bases and at J to 6 bases, leaving 5 bases not matched to a gene. The CDR3 is made up of 13 amino acids. CDR3 in amino acids: CASSFAGVGEQYF. The CDR3 DNA sequence: TGTGCCAGCAGTTTTGCGGGAGTCGGCGAGCAGTACTTC.

Only a few counts were recorded for this clonotype. This chain uses TRBV7-2 with TRBJ2-3, with a weak D call TRBD2 (6 bases). The V gene's germline CDR1 is SGHTA and CDR2 FQGNSA. The CDR3 totals 14 residues. The V end was cut by 5 bases, the J end by 4 bases, with 13 bases between. The CDR3 DNA sequence: TGTGCCAGCAGCGCCGGTTGGAGGGCAGATACGCAGTATTTT. This codes for CASSAGWRADTQYF.

For the CDR3, the DNA is TGTGCCATCAGTAAAACGAGCGGGTTCTCCTACAATGAGCAGTTCTTC. The encoded protein is CAISKTSGFSYNEQFF. The chain joins TRBV10-3 to TRBJ2-1; tentatively, D is TRBD2 (6 bases). V was shortened by 5 bases and J by 0 bases, with 14 bases between the two germline ends. This CDR3 comprises 16 residues. Germline V gene lookup returns CDR1 ENHRY and CDR2 SYGVKD.

This clonotype has just a few counts. The chain recombines TRBV4-1 with TRBJ1-4, with unresolved D. This CDR3 spans 18 amino acids. CDR1 is MGHRA and CDR2 is YSYEKL in the germline V gene. Trimming stripped 0 bases from V and 0 bases from J, with 14 bases between. This chain's CDR3 is CASSQEPRAYATNEKLFF. The DNA for the CDR3 is TGCGCCAGCAGCCAAGAGCCCAGAGCCTATGCAACTAATGAAAAACTGTTTTTT.

The chain combines TRBV12-3 or TRBV12-4 with TRBJ1-1; a possible D gene is TRBD1 (5 bases). The CDR3 is 17 residues long. V was cut by 5 bases and J by 6 bases, with 25 bases left in between. The CDR3 nucleotides read TGTGCCAGCAGTCCCGGGGCGGGGTGGGGAGGGAGGTCTGAAGCTTTCTTT. Amino acid sequence: CASSPGAGWGGRSEAFF.